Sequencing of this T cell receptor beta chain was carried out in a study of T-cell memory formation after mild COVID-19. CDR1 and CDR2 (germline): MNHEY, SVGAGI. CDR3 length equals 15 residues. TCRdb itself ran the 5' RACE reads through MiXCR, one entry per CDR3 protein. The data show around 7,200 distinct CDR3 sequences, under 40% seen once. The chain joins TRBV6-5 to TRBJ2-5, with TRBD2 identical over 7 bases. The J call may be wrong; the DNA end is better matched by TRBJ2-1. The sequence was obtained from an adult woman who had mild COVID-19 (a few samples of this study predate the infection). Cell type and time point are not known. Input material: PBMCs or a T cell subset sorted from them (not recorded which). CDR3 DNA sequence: TGTGCCAGCAGCGAGGGGAGGGGAACCTACAATGAGCAGTTCTTC. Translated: CASSEGRGTYNEQFF.